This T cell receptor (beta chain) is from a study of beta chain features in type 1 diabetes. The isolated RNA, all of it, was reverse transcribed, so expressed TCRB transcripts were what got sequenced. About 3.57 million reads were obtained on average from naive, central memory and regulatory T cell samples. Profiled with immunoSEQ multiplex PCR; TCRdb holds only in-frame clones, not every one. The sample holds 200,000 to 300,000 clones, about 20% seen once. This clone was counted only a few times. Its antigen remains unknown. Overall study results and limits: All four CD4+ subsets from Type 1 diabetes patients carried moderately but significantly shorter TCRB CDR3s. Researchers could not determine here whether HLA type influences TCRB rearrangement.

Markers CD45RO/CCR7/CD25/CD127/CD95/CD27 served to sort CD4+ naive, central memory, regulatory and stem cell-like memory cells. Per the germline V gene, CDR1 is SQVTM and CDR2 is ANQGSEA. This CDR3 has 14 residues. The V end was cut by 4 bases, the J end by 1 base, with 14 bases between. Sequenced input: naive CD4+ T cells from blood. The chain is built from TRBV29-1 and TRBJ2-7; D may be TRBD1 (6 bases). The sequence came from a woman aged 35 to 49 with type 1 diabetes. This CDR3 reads CSVGGQSLSYEQYF. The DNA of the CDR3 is TGCAGCGTTGGGGGGCAGAGCCTGTCCTACGAGCAGTACTTC.